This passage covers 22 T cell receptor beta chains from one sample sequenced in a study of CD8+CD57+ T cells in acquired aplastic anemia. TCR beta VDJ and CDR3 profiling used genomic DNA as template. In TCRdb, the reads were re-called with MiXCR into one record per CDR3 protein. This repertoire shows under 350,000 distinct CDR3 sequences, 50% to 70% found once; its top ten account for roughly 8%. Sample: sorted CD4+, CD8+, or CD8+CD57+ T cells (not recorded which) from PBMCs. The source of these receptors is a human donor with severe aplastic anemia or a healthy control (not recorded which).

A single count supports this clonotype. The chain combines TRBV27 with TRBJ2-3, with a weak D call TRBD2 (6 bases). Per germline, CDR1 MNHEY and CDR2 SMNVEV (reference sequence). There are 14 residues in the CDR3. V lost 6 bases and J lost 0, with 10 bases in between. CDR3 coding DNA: TGTGCCAGCAGACCGGGAGTTAGCACAGATACGCAGTATTTT. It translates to CASRPGVSTDTQYF.

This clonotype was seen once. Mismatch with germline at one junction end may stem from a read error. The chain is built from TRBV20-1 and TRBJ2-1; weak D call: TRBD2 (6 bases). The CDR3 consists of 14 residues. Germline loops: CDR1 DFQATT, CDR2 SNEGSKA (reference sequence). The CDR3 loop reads CSARDQRATIERFF. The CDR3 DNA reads TGCAGTGCTAGAGATCAGCGGGCGACCATAGAGCGGTTCTTC.

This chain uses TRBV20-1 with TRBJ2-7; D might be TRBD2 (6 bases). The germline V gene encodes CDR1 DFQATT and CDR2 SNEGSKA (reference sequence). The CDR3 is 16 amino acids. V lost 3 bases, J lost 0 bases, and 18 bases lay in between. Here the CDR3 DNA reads TGCAGTGCTAGGTACCCGGGGGACCGAAGCTCCTACGAGCAGTACTTC. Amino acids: CSARYPGDRSSYEQYF.

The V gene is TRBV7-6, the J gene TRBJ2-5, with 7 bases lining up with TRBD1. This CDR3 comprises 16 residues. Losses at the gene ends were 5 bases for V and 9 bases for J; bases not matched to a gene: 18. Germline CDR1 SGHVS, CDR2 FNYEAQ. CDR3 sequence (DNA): TGTGCCAGCAGCCCTACAACAGGGGCCGGCAATCAGCCCCAGTACTTC. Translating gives CASSPTTGAGNQPQYF.

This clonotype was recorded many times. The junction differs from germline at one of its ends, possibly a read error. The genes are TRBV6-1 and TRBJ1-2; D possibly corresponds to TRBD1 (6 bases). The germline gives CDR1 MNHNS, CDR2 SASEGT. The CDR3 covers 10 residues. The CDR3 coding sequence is TGTGCCAGCAGTGGGGACACGGGGAGTTTC. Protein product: CASSGDTGSF.

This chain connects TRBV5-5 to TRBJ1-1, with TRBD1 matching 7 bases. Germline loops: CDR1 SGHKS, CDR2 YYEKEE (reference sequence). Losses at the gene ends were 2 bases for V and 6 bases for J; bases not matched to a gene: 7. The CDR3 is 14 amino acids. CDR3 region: CASSLQDRRSEAFF. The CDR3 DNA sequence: TGTGCCAGCAGCTTACAGGACAGGAGGTCTGAAGCTTTCTTT.

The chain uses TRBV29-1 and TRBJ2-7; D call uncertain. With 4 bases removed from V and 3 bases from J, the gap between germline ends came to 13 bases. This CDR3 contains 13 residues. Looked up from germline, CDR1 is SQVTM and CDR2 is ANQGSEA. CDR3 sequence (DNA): TGCAGCGTTGGTGGTCCAGCGCTCTACGAGCAGTACTTC. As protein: CSVGGPALYEQYF.

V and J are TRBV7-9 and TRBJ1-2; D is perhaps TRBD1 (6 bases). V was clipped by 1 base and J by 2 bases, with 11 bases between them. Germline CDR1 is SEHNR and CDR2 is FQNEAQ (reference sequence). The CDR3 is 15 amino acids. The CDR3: CASSLGGGRNYGYTF. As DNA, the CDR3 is TGTGCCAGCAGCTTAGGTGGGGGGCGAAACTATGGCTACACCTTC.

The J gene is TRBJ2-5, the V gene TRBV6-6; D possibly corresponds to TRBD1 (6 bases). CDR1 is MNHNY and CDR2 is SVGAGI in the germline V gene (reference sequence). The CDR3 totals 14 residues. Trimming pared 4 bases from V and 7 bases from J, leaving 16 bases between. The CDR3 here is CASSFQRDTWTQYF. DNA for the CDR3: TGTGCCAGCAGTTTCCAGAGGGACACATGGACCCAGTACTTC.

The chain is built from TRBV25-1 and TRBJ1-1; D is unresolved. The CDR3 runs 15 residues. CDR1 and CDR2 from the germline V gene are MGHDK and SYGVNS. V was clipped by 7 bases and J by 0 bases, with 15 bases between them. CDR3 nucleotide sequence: TGTGCCAGCACCAGGTGGGGTGGAGTGAACACTGAAGCTTTCTTT. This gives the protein CASTRWGGVNTEAFF.

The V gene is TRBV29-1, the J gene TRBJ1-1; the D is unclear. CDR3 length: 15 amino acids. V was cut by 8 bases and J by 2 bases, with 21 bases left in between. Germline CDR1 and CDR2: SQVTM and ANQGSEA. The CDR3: CSLSRAPARNTEAFF. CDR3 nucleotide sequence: TGCAGCCTTAGCCGGGCCCCAGCCCGAAACACTGAAGCTTTCTTT.

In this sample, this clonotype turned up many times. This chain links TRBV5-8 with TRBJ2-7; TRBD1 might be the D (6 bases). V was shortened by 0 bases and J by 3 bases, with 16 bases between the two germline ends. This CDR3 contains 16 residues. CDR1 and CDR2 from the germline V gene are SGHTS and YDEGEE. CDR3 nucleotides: TGTGCCAGCAGCTTGGGGCAGGGGCGAGGACTCTACGAGCAGTACTTC. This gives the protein CASSLGQGRGLYEQYF.

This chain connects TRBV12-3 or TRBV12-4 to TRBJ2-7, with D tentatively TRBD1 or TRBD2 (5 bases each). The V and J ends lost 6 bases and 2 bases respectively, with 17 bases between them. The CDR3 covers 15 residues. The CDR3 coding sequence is TGTGCCAGCAGCGCCCGGGAAGGGGCGGCCTACGAGCAGTACTTC. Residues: CASSAREGAAYEQYF.

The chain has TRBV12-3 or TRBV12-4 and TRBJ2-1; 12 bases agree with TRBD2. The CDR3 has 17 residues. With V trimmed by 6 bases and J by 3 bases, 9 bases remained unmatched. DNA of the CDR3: TGTGCCAGCAGCCACCGTCTAGCGGGGGGGCTCTACAATGAGCAGTTCTTC. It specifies CASSHRLAGGLYNEQFF.

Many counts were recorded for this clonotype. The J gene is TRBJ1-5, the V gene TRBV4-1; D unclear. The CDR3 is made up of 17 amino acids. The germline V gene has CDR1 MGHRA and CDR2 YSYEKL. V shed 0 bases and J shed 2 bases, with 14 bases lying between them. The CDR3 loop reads CASSQESSLERNQPQHF. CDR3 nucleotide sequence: TGCGCCAGCAGCCAAGAGTCGTCGCTCGAGCGCAATCAGCCCCAGCATTTT.

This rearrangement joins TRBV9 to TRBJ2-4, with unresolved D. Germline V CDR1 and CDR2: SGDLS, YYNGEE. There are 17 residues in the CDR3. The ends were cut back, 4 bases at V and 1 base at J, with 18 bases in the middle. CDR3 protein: CASSPLEHGWAKNIQYF. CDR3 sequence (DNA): TGTGCCAGCAGCCCCCTCGAACACGGGTGGGCCAAAAACATTCAGTACTTC. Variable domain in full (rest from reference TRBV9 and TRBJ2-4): DSGVTQTPKHLITATGQRVTLRCSPRSGDLSVYWYQQSLDQGLQFLIQYYNGEERAKGNILERFSAQQFPDLHSELNLSSLELGDSALYFCASSPLEHGWAKNIQYFGAGTRLSVL.

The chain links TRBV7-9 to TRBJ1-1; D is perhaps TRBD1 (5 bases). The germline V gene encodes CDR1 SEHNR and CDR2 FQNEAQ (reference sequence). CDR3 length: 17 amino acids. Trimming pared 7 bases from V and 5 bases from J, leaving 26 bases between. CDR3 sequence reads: CASISRDDSVVGTEAFF. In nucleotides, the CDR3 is TGTGCCAGCATCAGCCGGGACGATTCCGTTGTTGGGACTGAAGCTTTCTTT.

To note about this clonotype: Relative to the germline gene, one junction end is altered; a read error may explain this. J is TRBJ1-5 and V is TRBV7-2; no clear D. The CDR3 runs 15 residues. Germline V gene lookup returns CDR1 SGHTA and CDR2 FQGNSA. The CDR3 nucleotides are TGTGCCAGCAGTCTAGCAGGCGGCTTCAATCGGCCCCAGCATTTT. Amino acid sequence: CASSLAGGFNRPQHF.

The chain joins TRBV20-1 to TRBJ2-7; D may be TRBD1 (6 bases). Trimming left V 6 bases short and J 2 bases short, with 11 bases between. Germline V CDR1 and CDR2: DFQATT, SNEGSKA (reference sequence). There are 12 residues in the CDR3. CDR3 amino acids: CSASRDTYEQYF. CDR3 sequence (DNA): TGCAGTGCAAGCCGGGACACCTACGAGCAGTACTTC.

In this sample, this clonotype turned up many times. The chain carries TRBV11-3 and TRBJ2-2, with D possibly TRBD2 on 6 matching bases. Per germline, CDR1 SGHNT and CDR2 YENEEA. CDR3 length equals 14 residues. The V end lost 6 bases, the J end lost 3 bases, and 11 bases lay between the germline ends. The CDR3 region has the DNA TGTGCCAGCAGAGGGGAGGCGTACACCGGGGAGCTGTTTTTT. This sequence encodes CASRGEAYTGELFF.

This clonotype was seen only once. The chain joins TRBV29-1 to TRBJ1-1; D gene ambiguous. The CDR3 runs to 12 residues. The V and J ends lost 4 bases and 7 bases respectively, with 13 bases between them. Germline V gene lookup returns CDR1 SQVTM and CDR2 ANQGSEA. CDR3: CSVVHWEGEAFF. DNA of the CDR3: TGCAGCGTTGTTCACTGGGAGGGTGAAGCTTTCTTT.

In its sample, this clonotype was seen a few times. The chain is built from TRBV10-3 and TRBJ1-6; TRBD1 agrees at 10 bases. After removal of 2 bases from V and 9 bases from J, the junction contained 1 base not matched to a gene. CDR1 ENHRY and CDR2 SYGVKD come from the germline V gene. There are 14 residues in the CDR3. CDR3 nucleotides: TGTGCCATCAGTGAGGACAGGGGGCTTTCACCCCTCCACTTT. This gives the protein CAISEDRGLSPLHF.